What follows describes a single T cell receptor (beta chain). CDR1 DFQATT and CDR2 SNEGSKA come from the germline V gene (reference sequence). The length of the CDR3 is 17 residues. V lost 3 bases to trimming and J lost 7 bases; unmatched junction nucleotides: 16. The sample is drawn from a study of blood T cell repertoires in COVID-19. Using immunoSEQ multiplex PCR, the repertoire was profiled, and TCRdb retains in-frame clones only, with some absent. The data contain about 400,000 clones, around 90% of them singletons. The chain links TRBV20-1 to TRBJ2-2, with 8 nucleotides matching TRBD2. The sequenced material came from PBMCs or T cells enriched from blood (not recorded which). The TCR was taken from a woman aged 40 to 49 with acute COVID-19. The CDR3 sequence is CSASRPRGGLLGGELFF. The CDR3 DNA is TGCAGTGCTAGTCGTCCTCGCGGGGGGTTATTGGGCGGGGAGCTGTTTTTT.